This TCR beta chain emerged from a study of technical replicates of blood from a handful of donors. The CDR3 is 15 amino acids. In germline, CDR1 is SGHDT, CDR2 YYEEEE. Germline trimming cut 4 bases from V and 6 bases from J; bases unmatched to any gene: 6. Only in-frame clones appear in the TCRdb table, and some are missing; sequencing was by immunoSEQ multiplex PCR. The sample comprises around 86,000 clones, roughly 96% of which are singletons, and around 0.18% rests with the top ten. The source of this sequence is a human donor in good health. Sequenced input: T cells isolated from PBMCs. The V and J genes are TRBV5-6 and TRBJ2-3; the match to TRBD1 covers 12 bases. CDR3 loop: CASSLRDRGRDTQYF. As DNA, the CDR3 is TGTGCCAGCAGCCTCCGGGACAGGGGGCGGGATACGCAGTATTTT.